This TCR beta chain emerged from a study of a mutant IDH1 vaccine in newly diagnosed glioma. This CDR3 is built from 15 residues. V was shortened by 6 bases and J by 4 bases, with 18 bases between the two germline ends. Per the germline V gene, CDR1 is SNHLY and CDR2 is FYNNEI. This clone appeared a few times. What it binds is not known. Described time point: week 35, safety follow-up. Every vaccination contained 300 ug of the mutant IDH1 20-mer peptide and was paired with topical imiquimod. TCRdb keeps only in-frame clones here, not all; method: immunoSEQ multiplex PCR. The data show some 66,000 clones, with roughly 80% seen just once and about 4% held by the top ten.

The chain uses TRBV2 and TRBJ1-1; D unclear. The starting material was PBMCs, obtained from a glioma patient whose treatment included an IDH1 peptide vaccine. This TCR was sampled from a young man with glioma. The CDR3 DNA follows: TGTGCCAGCAGCTTCGGAACCAGAAAAGTCACTGAAGCTTTCTTT. It encodes CASSFGTRKVTEAFF.